The 9 T cell receptor beta chains below were found in one sample sequenced in a study of T cell responses to AZD1222 COVID-19 vaccine. Profiled with immunoSEQ multiplex PCR; TCRdb holds only in-frame clones, not every one. The profile shows roughly 150,000 clones, roughly nine tenths of them singletons. The sequences come from peripheral blood, collected 28 days after the second AZD1222 dose. These receptors originate from an adult who received the AZD1222 COVID-19 vaccine.

The chain recombines TRBV29-1 with TRBJ1-2; D ambiguous. V was clipped by 1 base and J by 8 bases, with 11 bases between them. Per the germline V gene, CDR1 is SQVTM and CDR2 is ANQGSEA. CDR3 length: 12 residues. This chain's CDR3 is CSVEARTPGYTF. The CDR3 DNA follows: TGCAGCGTTGAAGCTCGTACGCCGGGCTACACCTTC.

The chain employs TRBV6-2 or TRBV6-3 and TRBJ2-3; TRBD2 matches 9 bases. V lost 0 bases to trimming and J lost 2 bases; unmatched junction nucleotides: 15. CDR1 is MNHEY and CDR2 is SVGEGT in the germline V gene. CDR3 length equals 20 residues. As DNA, the CDR3 is TGTGCCAGCAGTTACTCGAGACTAGCGGTAAATCTGATCCACACAGATACGCAGTATTTT. It translates to CASSYSRLAVNLIHTDTQYF.

The chain has TRBV15 and TRBJ2-7; D is unclear. V was trimmed by 0 bases and J by 4 bases, leaving 13 bases between them. The CDR3 spans 15 residues. Germline V gene lookup returns CDR1 LNHNV and CDR2 YYDKDF (reference sequence). CDR3 sequence reads: CATSRDLAESYEQYF. CDR3 in DNA: TGTGCCACCAGCAGAGATTTGGCGGAGTCATACGAGCAGTACTTC.

The chain is built from TRBV6-1 and TRBJ2-5, with D possibly TRBD2 on 5 matching bases. From germline, CDR1 is MNHNS and CDR2 SASEGT. Trimming pared 1 base from V and 9 bases from J, leaving 18 bases between. The CDR3 sequence is 15 residues long. The CDR3 sequence is CASSEDSGRGLSQYF. The DNA for the CDR3 is TGTGCCAGCAGTGAAGACTCGGGTCGAGGGCTGTCCCAGTACTTC.

The chain couples TRBV10-3 to TRBJ2-2, with D maybe TRBD2 (5 bases). V was shortened by 7 bases and J by 0 bases, with 12 bases between the two germline ends. CDR3 length: 15 amino acids. In germline, CDR1 is ENHRY, CDR2 SYGVKD. CDR3 nucleotides: TGTGCCATCACCTCCGCACTAGCGAACACCGGGGAGCTGTTTTTT. It codes for CAITSALANTGELFF.

V and J are TRBV5-6 and TRBJ1-5; D gene uncertain. With 2 bases removed from V and 1 base from J, the gap between germline ends came to 7 bases. The length of the CDR3 is 14 residues. In germline, CDR1 is SGHDT, CDR2 YYEEEE. The CDR3 spells CASSLGSSNQPQHF. CDR3 nucleotides: TGTGCCAGCAGCTTAGGGTCGAGCAATCAGCCCCAGCATTTT.

This chain connects TRBV27 to TRBJ2-1; TRBD2 is a possible D gene (6 bases). The germline gives CDR1 MNHEY, CDR2 SMNVEV (reference sequence). CDR3 length: 15 residues. V lost 4 bases and J 3 bases, leaving 13 bases between the germline ends. The chain's CDR3 is CASSSRDSGYNEQFF. The CDR3 DNA follows: TGTGCCAGCAGTTCCCGGGACTCAGGCTACAATGAGCAGTTCTTC.

The J gene is TRBJ1-2, the V gene TRBV6-5; D is unclear. Trimming removed 0 bases at V and 6 bases at J, with 14 bases between. The CDR3 sequence is 15 residues long. Germline V gene lookup returns CDR1 MNHEY and CDR2 SVGAGI. Written as DNA, the CDR3 is TGTGCCAGCAGTTACTCGATCTCACGGTCGAATGGCTACACCTTC. Residues: CASSYSISRSNGYTF.

This chain links TRBV2 with TRBJ1-4, with 8 positions matching TRBD1. This CDR3 region has 16 residues. Germline lookup yields CDR1 SNHLY and CDR2 FYNNEI. After removal of 7 bases from V and 8 bases from J, the junction contained 15 bases not matched to a gene. The CDR3 sequence is CASTLRTGNEREKLFF. CDR3 DNA: TGTGCCAGCACCTTGAGGACAGGGAATGAGAGGGAAAAACTGTTTTTT.